This T cell receptor (beta chain) was obtained from a study of Ad26.COV2.S vaccination and SARS-CoV-2 variants. Study-wide context: Administration of Ad26.COV2.S was intramuscular, either once or twice 56 days apart. Study conclusions and caveats: Researchers reported similar non-spike TCR breadth in vaccine and placebo recipients. It was reported that spike-specific CD8+ and CD4+ T cell responses were substantially broad after vaccination.

Treatment of the sample: around 19 received Ad26.COV2.S at low or high dose, single or two shots; roughly five received placebo; per-sample allocation not given. Collection of the samples took place on day 63 after the first injection of vaccine or placebo. The data were produced by immunoSEQ multiplex PCR, yet TCRdb's version contains in-frame clones alone and is incomplete. The sample shows about 390,000 clones, about 92% of them seen only once. Of note for this clone: The target antigen is unknown.

Trimming took 2 bases from V and 6 from J, leaving 20 bases between them. CDR3 length: 18 residues. Germline values: CDR1 SGHTA, CDR2 FQGNSA. Sequenced here: peripheral blood, sampled in a trial of Ad26.COV2.S vaccine versus placebo. This clonotype originated in a person aged 18 to 65 who received the Ad26.COV2.S COVID-19 vaccine or a placebo. This rearrangement joins TRBV7-2 to TRBJ1-6; weak D call: TRBD1 (5 bases). The CDR3 DNA reads as TGTGCCAGCAGCTTAATATCCCCACGACAGCGGGTTAATTCACCCCTCCACTTT. It specifies CASSLISPRQRVNSPLHF.